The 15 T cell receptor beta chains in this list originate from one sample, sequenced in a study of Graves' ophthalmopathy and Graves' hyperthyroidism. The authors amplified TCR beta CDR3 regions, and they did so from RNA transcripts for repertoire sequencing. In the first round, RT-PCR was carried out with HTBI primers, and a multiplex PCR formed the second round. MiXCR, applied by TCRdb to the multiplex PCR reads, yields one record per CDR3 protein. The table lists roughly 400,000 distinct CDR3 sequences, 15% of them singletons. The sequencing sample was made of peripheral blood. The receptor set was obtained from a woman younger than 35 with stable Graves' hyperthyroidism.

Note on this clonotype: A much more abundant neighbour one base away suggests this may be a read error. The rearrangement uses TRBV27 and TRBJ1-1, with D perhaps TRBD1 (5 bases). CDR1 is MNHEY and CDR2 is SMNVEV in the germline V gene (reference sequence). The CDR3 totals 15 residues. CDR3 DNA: TGTGCCAGCAGTTTGGGGACGTGGGAGGATACTGAATCTTTCTTT. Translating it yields CASSLGTWEDTESFF.

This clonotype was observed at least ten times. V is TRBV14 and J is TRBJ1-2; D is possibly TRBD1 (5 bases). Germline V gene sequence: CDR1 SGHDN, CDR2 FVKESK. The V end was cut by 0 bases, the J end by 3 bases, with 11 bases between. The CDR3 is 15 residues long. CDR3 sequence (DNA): TGTGCCAGCAGCCAAGATTTAGGGGCACACTATGGCTACACCTTC. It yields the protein CASSQDLGAHYGYTF.

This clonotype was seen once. CDR3 in amino acids: CASSYSVTGSTEAFF. For the CDR3, the DNA is TGTGCCAGCAGTTACTCGGTCACAGGGTCCACTGAAGCTTTCTTT. The chain employs TRBV6-5 and TRBJ1-1; maybe TRBD1 (6 bases). V lost 0 bases and J lost 4, with 12 bases in between. Germline-derived CDR1 and CDR2 are MNHEY and SVGAGI. The CDR3 covers 15 residues.

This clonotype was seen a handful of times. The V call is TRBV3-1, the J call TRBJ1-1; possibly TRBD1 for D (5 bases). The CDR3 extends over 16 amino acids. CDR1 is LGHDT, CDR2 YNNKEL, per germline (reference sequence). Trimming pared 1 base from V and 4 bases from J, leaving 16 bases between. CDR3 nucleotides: TGTGCCAGCAGCCAAGCCGGGGAGGGGCAGAGCACTGAAGCTTTCTTT. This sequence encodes CASSQAGEGQSTEAFF.

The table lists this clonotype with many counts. In DNA form, the CDR3 reads TGTGCCAGCAGCGTAAGCCCCGGGACAGGGGGAAACACCATATATTTT. Translating gives CASSVSPGTGGNTIYF. The chain links TRBV9 to TRBJ1-3; 9 nucleotides match TRBD1. The germline V gene encodes CDR1 SGDLS and CDR2 YYNGEE. V lost 1 base to trimming and J lost 4 bases; unmatched junction nucleotides: 6. The CDR3 runs 16 residues.

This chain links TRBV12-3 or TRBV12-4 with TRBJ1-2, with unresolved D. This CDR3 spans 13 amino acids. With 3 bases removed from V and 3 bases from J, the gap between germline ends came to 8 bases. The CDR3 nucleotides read TGTGCCAGCAGTTTTAGAGCTTACTATGGCTACACCTTC. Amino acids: CASSFRAYYGYTF.

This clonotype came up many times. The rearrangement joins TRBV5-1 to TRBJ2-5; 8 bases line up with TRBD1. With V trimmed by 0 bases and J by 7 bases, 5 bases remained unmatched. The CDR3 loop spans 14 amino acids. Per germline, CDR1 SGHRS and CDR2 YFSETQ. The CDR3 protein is CASSLGTGSGTQYF. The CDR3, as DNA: TGCGCCAGCAGCTTGGGGACAGGGTCTGGGACCCAGTACTTC.

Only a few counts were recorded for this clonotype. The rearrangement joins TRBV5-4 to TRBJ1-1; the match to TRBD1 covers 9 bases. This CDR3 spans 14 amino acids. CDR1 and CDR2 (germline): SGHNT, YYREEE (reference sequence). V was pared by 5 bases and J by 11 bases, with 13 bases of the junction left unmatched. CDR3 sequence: CASSSGTGRVGAFF. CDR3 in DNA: TGTGCCAGCAGTTCTGGGACAGGGCGGGTAGGGGCTTTCTTT.

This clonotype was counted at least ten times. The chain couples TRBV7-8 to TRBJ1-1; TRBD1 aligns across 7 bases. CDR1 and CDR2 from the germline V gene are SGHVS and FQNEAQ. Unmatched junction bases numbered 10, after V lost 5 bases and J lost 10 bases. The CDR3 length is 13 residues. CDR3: CASSPREQGRAFF. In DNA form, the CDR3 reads TGTGCCAGCAGCCCAAGAGAACAGGGGAGAGCTTTCTTT.

CDR3 loop: CAHNDRADEQYF. DNA for the CDR3: TGTGCCCACAACGATAGGGCGGACGAGCAGTACTTC. V and J are TRBV30 and TRBJ2-7; no firm D call. CDR3 length: 12 residues. Germline V gene lookup returns CDR1 GTSNPN and CDR2 SVGIG (reference sequence). The V end was cut by 8 bases, the J end by 5 bases, with 16 bases between. The variable domain in full, with the rest retrieved from reference TRBV30 and TRBJ2-7, is SQTIHQWPATLVQPVGSPLSLECTVEGTSNPNLYWYRQAAGRGLQLLFYSVGIGQISSEVPQNLSASRPQDRQFILSSKKLLLSDSGFYLCAHNDRADEQYFGPGTRLTVT.

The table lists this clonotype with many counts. This CDR3 reads CASSLSGWSKQGASTYQETQYF. CDR3 in DNA: TGTGCCAGCAGTTTATCGGGGTGGTCCAAACAGGGGGCTTCCACGTACCAAGAGACCCAGTACTTC. This sequence joins TRBV27 and TRBJ2-5, with TRBD1 identical over 9 bases. CDR3 length equals 22 residues. Per germline, CDR1 MNHEY and CDR2 SMNVEV (reference sequence). With 0 bases clipped from V and 0 bases from J, the junction kept 20 bases outside the gene matches.

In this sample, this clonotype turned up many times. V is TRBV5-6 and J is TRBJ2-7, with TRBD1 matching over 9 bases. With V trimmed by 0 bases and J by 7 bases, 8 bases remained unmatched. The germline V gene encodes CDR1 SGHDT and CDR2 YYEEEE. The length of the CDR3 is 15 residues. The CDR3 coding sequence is TGTGCCAGCAGCTTGGCCGGGACAGGGACGCCAGAGCAGTACTTC. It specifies CASSLAGTGTPEQYF.

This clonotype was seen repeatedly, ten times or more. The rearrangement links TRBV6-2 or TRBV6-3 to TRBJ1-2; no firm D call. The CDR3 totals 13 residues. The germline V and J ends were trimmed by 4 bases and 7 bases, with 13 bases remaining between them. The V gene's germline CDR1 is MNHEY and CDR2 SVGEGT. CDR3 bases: TGTGCCAGCAGTTCGTGGATCGGTGGTGGCTACACCTTC. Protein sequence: CASSSWIGGGYTF.

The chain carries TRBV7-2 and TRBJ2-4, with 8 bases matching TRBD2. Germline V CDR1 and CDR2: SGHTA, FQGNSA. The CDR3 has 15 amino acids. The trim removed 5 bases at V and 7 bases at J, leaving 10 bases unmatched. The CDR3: CASSGPGASGNIQYF. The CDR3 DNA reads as TGTGCCAGCAGCGGCCCTGGGGCTAGCGGGAACATTCAGTACTTC. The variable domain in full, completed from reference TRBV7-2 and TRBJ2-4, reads GAGVSQSPSNKVTEKGKDVELRCDPISGHTALYWYRQSLGQGLEFLIYFQGNSAPDKSGLPSDRFSAERTGGSVSTLTIQRTQQEDSAVYLCASSGPGASGNIQYFGAGTRLSVL.

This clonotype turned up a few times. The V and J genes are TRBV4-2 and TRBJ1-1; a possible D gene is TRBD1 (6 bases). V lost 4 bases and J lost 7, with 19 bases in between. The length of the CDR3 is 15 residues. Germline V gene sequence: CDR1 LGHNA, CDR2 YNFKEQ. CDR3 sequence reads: CASSPLATGRGEAFF. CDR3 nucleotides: TGTGCCAGCAGCCCACTCGCTACAGGGAGAGGTGAAGCTTTCTTT.